Shown below are 18 T cell receptor beta chains from a single sample sequenced in a study of cytomegalovirus exposure and HLA in healthy donors. The PCR ran on 60 Vbeta and 13 Jbeta primers. Some clones are missing from TCRdb's copy, which holds only in-frame ones; the method was immunoSEQ multiplex PCR. The sample records around 200,000 clones, 75% to 90% being singletons. Sequenced sample: PBMCs. These receptors all stem from a woman between 40 and 55 years old in good health and CMV-seronegative.

The chain is built from TRBV2 and TRBJ1-5; no reliable D call. CDR1 is SNHLY, CDR2 FYNNEI, per germline. The CDR3 consists of 14 residues. The V gene lost 3 bases and the J gene lost 4 bases, with 10 bases spanning the gap. The DNA for the CDR3 is TGTGCCAGCAGTGAGGACTCTCAAAATCAGCCCCAGCATTTT. This encodes CASSEDSQNQPQHF.

The count of this clone is one. The chain employs TRBV9 and TRBJ2-7; the D gene is possibly TRBD1 (5 bases). This CDR3 region has 16 residues. Germline CDR1 is SGDLS and CDR2 is YYNGEE. Trimming took off 3 bases at V and 3 bases at J, with 19 bases between the two ends. The CDR3 DNA reads TGTGCCAGCAGCGCCCAATGGGATCCCGACAGCTACGAGCAGTACTTC. It translates to CASSAQWDPDSYEQYF.

This chain connects TRBV7-3 to TRBJ2-7; D is perhaps TRBD1 (5 bases). Trimming took off 1 base at V and 3 bases at J, with 13 bases between the two ends. Germline CDR1 is SGHTA and CDR2 is FQGTGA. This CDR3 comprises 15 residues. This CDR3 reads CASSLNSGNGYEQYF. The DNA for the CDR3 is TGTGCCAGCAGCTTAAATTCAGGGAATGGCTACGAGCAGTACTTC.

The gene calls are TRBV6-1 and TRBJ2-7, with D perhaps matching TRBD2 (7 bases). Trimming took off 7 bases at V and 4 bases at J, with 17 bases between the two ends. Germline lookup yields CDR1 MNHNS and CDR2 SASEGT. The CDR3 extends over 14 amino acids. CDR3 bases: TGTGCCAGCATCGCTCAGGGGAGGGGATACGAGCAGTACTTC. This encodes CASIAQGRGYEQYF.

The chain is built from TRBV7-7 and TRBJ2-3, with D possibly being TRBD2 (5 bases). The CDR3 extends over 15 amino acids. Deletions cut 2 bases from V and 4 bases from J, with 13 bases between. The germline CDR1 and CDR2 sequences are SSHAT and FNYEAQ (reference sequence). The CDR3 reads CASSLSPHGADTQYF. The DNA for the CDR3 is TGTGCCAGCAGCTTATCGCCTCACGGGGCAGATACGCAGTATTTT. Combining the CDR3 with reference TRBV7-7 and TRBJ2-3 gives the whole variable domain GAGVSQSPRYKVTKRGQDVTLRCDPISSHATLYWYQQALGQGPEFLTYFNYEAQPDKSGLPSDRFSAERPEGSISTLTIQRTEQRDSAMYRCASSLSPHGADTQYFGPGTRLTVL.

This chain joins TRBV6-1 and TRBJ1-3; D is possibly TRBD1 (6 bases). Germline V gene lookup returns CDR1 MNHNS and CDR2 SASEGT. Trimming removed 4 bases from V and 3 bases from J, with 13 bases in between. The CDR3 loop spans 15 amino acids. CDR3 sequence reads: CASSGKGVIGNTIYF. For the CDR3, the DNA is TGTGCCAGCAGTGGGAAGGGGGTAATTGGAAACACCATATATTTT.

The CDR3 nucleotides are TGTGCCAGCAGCCAAGCGGAAATTGCTAGCGGGATTAATGAGCAGTTCTTC. Translating it yields CASSQAEIASGINEQFF. The rearrangement links TRBV4-2 to TRBJ2-1, with 9 nucleotides matching TRBD2. CDR3 size: 17 residues. Germline V gives CDR1 LGHNA, CDR2 YNFKEQ. Trimming at V came to 1 base and at J to 7 bases, leaving 11 bases not matched to a gene.

As regards this clone: Other DNA sequences of this sample code for an identical CDR3. The chain employs TRBV6-5 and TRBJ2-6, with TRBD1 matching 7 bases. CDR1 MNHEY and CDR2 SVGAGI come from the germline V gene. The CDR3 spans 15 residues. Germline trimming cut 6 bases from V and 2 bases from J; bases unmatched to any gene: 4. CDR3 region: CASSLDRAGANVLTF. DNA for the CDR3: TGTGCCAGCAGCCTAGACAGGGCTGGGGCCAACGTCCTGACTTTC.

A few counts support this clone. This chain joins TRBV5-4 and TRBJ2-3; maybe TRBD2 (5 bases). This CDR3 has 14 amino acids. From germline, CDR1 is SGHNT and CDR2 YYREEE (reference sequence). The V and J ends lost 4 bases and 0 bases respectively, with 9 bases between them. The CDR3 sequence is CASSRGSSTDTQYF. As DNA, the CDR3 is TGTGCCAGCAGCCGGGGATCTAGCACAGATACGCAGTATTTT.

This clone was counted a few times. The CDR3 protein is CASGNPGFSSTNEKLFF. The CDR3 bases are TGCGCCAGCGGGAATCCAGGGTTTTCTTCGACTAATGAAAAACTGTTTTTT. The chain uses TRBV5-1 and TRBJ1-4; TRBD1 is a possible D gene (5 bases). The ends were cut back, 7 bases at V and 2 bases at J, with 21 bases in the middle. CDR3 length equals 17 residues. CDR1 is SGHRS and CDR2 is YFSETQ in the germline V gene.

This clone showed up just a few times. The rearrangement uses TRBV19 and TRBJ2-1; D is unclear. The V end was cut by 5 bases, the J end by 7 bases, with 12 bases between. The V gene's germline CDR1 is LNHDA and CDR2 SQIVND (reference sequence). The CDR3 loop spans 13 amino acids. As DNA, the CDR3 is TGTGCCAGTAGTGTCTTCTCCACTAATGAGCAGTTCTTC. Translation gives CASSVFSTNEQFF.

This chain connects TRBV30 to TRBJ1-6; D is unclear. CDR3 length: 13 amino acids. Germline CDR1 is GTSNPN and CDR2 is SVGIG (reference sequence). The V end lost 7 bases, the J end lost 4 bases, and 11 bases lay between the germline ends. CDR3 protein: CAFGYLYNSPLHF. Here the CDR3 DNA reads TGTGCCTTCGGGTACCTTTATAATTCACCCCTCCACTTT.

In this sample, this clone turned up once. V and J are TRBV5-6 and TRBJ2-3; 10 bases are a match to TRBD2. V lost 4 bases, J lost 1 base, and 3 bases stayed unmatched. From germline, CDR1 is SGHDT and CDR2 YYEEEE. The CDR3 length is 15 residues. The CDR3 nucleotides are TGTGCCAGCAGCCCCCTAGCGGGAGGCACAGATACGCAGTATTTT. Its translation: CASSPLAGGTDTQYF.

Only a few counts were recorded for this clone. V and J are TRBV27 and TRBJ1-2; D may be TRBD1 (6 bases). Germline assignment: CDR1 MNHEY and CDR2 SMNVEV (reference sequence). The V gene lost 8 bases and the J gene lost 0 bases, with 16 bases spanning the gap. The CDR3 loop spans 15 amino acids. The CDR3 loop reads CASRYRQEPNYGYTF. The DNA of the CDR3 is TGTGCCAGCCGCTACAGACAGGAGCCTAACTATGGCTACACCTTC.

This clone occurred a few times. The rearrangement joins TRBV6-5 to TRBJ2-5; maybe TRBD2 (6 bases). Germline assignment: CDR1 MNHEY and CDR2 SVGAGI. V gave up 3 bases and J gave up 4 bases, with 12 bases separating them. This CDR3 region has 14 residues. The CDR3 loop reads CASSYGGLGETQYF. As DNA, the CDR3 is TGTGCCAGCAGTTATGGGGGACTCGGAGAGACCCAGTACTTC.

The chain recombines TRBV5-1 with TRBJ2-3; D call uncertain. The CDR3 is 15 amino acids. Germline CDR1 is SGHRS and CDR2 is YFSETQ. Between the trimmed V and J ends, which lost 4 bases and 0 bases, there was a span of 12 bases. CDR3 nucleotides: TGCGCCAGCAGCCCGTACGGTTATAGCACAGATACGCAGTATTTT. It is translated as CASSPYGYSTDTQYF.

The chain joins TRBV7-2 to TRBJ1-1; TRBD1 agrees at 7 bases. Germline CDR1 and CDR2: SGHTA and FQGNSA. The CDR3 totals 15 residues. V gave up 2 bases and J gave up 1 base; unmatched junction bases: 4. CDR3 in amino acids: CASSLWTGQNTEAFF. The CDR3 bases are TGTGCCAGCAGCTTATGGACAGGTCAGAACACTGAAGCTTTCTTT.

The chain is built from TRBV18 and TRBJ2-7; possibly TRBD2 for D (6 bases). With 2 bases removed from V and 6 bases from J, the gap between germline ends came to 17 bases. Germline assignment: CDR1 KGHSH and CDR2 LQKENI. This CDR3 is built from 15 residues. The CDR3 is CASSPWPRGGGEQYF. CDR3 nucleotides: TGTGCCAGCTCACCATGGCCACGGGGAGGTGGCGAGCAGTACTTC. The full variable domain, with the rest looked up from reference TRBV18 and TRBJ2-7, is NAGVMQNPRHLVRRRGQEARLRCSPMKGHSHVYWYRQLPEEGLKFMVYLQKENIIDESGMPKERFSAEFPKEGPSILRIQQVVRGDSAAYFCASSPWPRGGGEQYFGPGTRLTVT.